This TCR beta chain was documented in a study of blood T cell repertoires in COVID-19. Study-wide context: T cells, B-cell-depleted T cells, or PBMCs provided the cDNA or gDNA that served as material.

Seattle patient enrollment occurred during active infection, with longitudinal follow-up thereafter. Original handling: Estimation of nucleated cell counts was performed using reference gene primer amplification. Clones were sequenced by immunoSEQ multiplex PCR, and TCRdb holds only the in-frame ones, with some missing. V and J calls plus clone size are reproduced from that table; the DNA served to infer D and trimming. The sample includes about 60,000 clones, 65% to 90% of them seen just once. This CDR3 spans 12 amino acids. CDR1 MGHDK and CDR2 SYGVNS come from the germline V gene. Trimming pared 6 bases from V and 3 bases from J, leaving 5 bases between.

The clonotype comes from a man aged 50 to 59 with COVID-19, enrolled during active disease. This rearrangement joins TRBV25-1 to TRBJ2-2, with D unclear. Sequenced material: peripheral blood. The CDR3 here is CASRSYTGELFF. DNA for the CDR3: TGTGCCAGCAGATCATACACCGGGGAGCTGTTTTTT.